One sample yielded the 28 T cell receptor beta chains listed below, sequenced in a study of shared clonotypes between healthy human individuals. TCRdb keeps only in-frame clones here, not all; method: immunoSEQ multiplex PCR. The sample has around 2.3 million clones; about 94% are singletons. The sample was naive CD4+ T cells sorted from blood. Subset described: CD45RA+ positively selected. Receptor source: a man aged 18 to 30 in good health.

The J gene is TRBJ2-7, the V gene TRBV19; 10 nucleotides line up with TRBD1. The length of the CDR3 is 13 residues. V trimming: 8 bases; J trimming: 7 bases; junction bases outside the gene matches: 8. Germline V gene data show CDR1 as LNHDA and CDR2 as SQIVND (reference sequence). CDR3 in amino acids: CASGGQGSWEQYF. The CDR3 DNA reads TGTGCCAGTGGGGGACAGGGGAGTTGGGAGCAGTACTTC.

This clone has a single count. This sequence joins TRBV4-1 and TRBJ2-5; TRBD1 aligns across 7 bases. Per germline, CDR1 MGHRA and CDR2 YSYEKL. The CDR3 extends over 19 amino acids. After removal of 1 base from V and 2 bases from J, the junction contained 16 bases not matched to a gene. CDR3: CASSQGPPTGDRSQETQYF. CDR3 nucleotide sequence: TGCGCCAGCAGCCAAGGGCCCCCAACAGGGGATAGATCGCAAGAGACCCAGTACTTC.

CDR3 residues: CASTLVWESSGNTIYF. The DNA of the CDR3 is TGTGCCAGCACCCTTGTCTGGGAAAGCTCTGGAAACACCATATATTTT. This chain joins TRBV7-3 and TRBJ1-3; D ambiguous. The CDR3 runs to 16 residues. Trimming removed 7 bases from V and 0 bases from J, with 16 bases in between. Germline V gene lookup returns CDR1 SGHTA and CDR2 FQGTGA.

V usage is TRBV4-1 and J usage is TRBJ1-4; 10 bases map to TRBD1. The CDR3 extends over 15 amino acids. Germline assignment: CDR1 MGHRA and CDR2 YSYEKL. The V segment lost 4 bases and the J segment 7 bases; nucleotides outside the gene matches: 6. The CDR3 sequence: CASSLRTGGGEKLFF. CDR3 nucleotide sequence: TGCGCCAGCAGCCTGCGGACAGGGGGGGGTGAAAAACTGTTTTTT.

This clone was seen once. Other DNA sequences in the sample encode the same CDR3. This CDR3 reads CASSLLGGETQYF. CDR3 bases: TGCGCCAGCAGCTTGCTAGGGGGGGAGACCCAGTACTTC. V usage is TRBV5-1 and J usage is TRBJ2-5; the D gene could be TRBD1 or TRBD2 (6 bases each). Germline values: CDR1 SGHRS, CDR2 YFSETQ. V was shortened by 1 base and J by 5 bases, with 9 bases between the two germline ends. The CDR3 is 13 residues long.

This chain connects TRBV7-9 to TRBJ1-4; possibly TRBD1 for D (5 bases). The CDR3 totals 14 residues. Germline loops: CDR1 SEHNR, CDR2 FQNEAQ (reference sequence). V lost 4 bases, J lost 4 bases, and 10 bases lay in between. The CDR3 spells CASSSWGSNEKLFF. CDR3 coding DNA: TGTGCCAGCAGCTCCTGGGGCAGTAATGAAAAACTGTTTTTT.

The chain combines TRBV29-1 with TRBJ2-5; a weak D match, TRBD2 (5 bases). The CDR3 runs 13 residues. Germline V gene data show CDR1 as SQVTM and CDR2 as ANQGSEA. V lost 4 bases and J lost 5, with 14 bases in between. The CDR3 DNA is TGCAGCGTTGGTCCGCCGGGGAAGGAGACCCAGTACTTC. Amino acids: CSVGPPGKETQYF.

This sequence joins TRBV6-6 and TRBJ2-7; perhaps TRBD1 as D (6 bases). The V end lost 6 bases, the J end lost 2 bases, and 17 bases lay between the germline ends. The CDR3 has 15 amino acids. The germline CDR1 and CDR2 sequences are MNHNY and SVGAGI (reference sequence). The CDR3 loop is CASSYTGGSTYEQYF. The CDR3 DNA reads TGTGCCAGCAGCTACACTGGGGGCTCCACCTACGAGCAGTACTTC.

The CDR3 here is CASSLLAGLDEQFF. As DNA, the CDR3 is TGCGCCAGCAGCTTACTAGCGGGTTTGGATGAGCAGTTCTTC. V is TRBV5-1 and J is TRBJ2-1; TRBD2 matches at 9 bases. After removal of 2 bases from V and 8 bases from J, the junction contained 5 bases not matched to a gene. The CDR3 extends over 14 amino acids. Germline-derived CDR1 and CDR2 are SGHRS and YFSETQ.

J is TRBJ2-7 and V is TRBV6-1; 7 bases line up with TRBD2. Germline CDR1 reads MNHNS; CDR2 reads SASEGT. The CDR3 runs 14 residues. Germline trimming cut 7 bases from V and 7 bases from J; bases unmatched to any gene: 13. CDR3 amino acids: CASTKQAGVGEQYF. CDR3 DNA sequence: TGTGCCAGCACCAAACAGGCGGGGGTTGGGGAGCAGTACTTC.

The V call is TRBV2, the J call TRBJ1-5; D gene unclear. Per germline, CDR1 SNHLY and CDR2 FYNNEI. The CDR3 spans 16 residues. Deletions cut 1 base from V and 0 bases from J, with 10 bases between. Here the CDR3 reads CASSEVRHHSNQPQHF. CDR3 bases: TGTGCCAGCAGTGAAGTCCGGCACCATAGCAATCAGCCCCAGCATTTT.

The V gene is TRBV11-2, the J gene TRBJ2-4; TRBD1 might be the D (6 bases). CDR1 and CDR2 from the germline V gene are SGHAT and FQNNGV. With 1 base removed from V and 7 bases from J, the gap between germline ends came to 17 bases. The CDR3 has 16 amino acids. This CDR3 is CASSLGQDKGANIQYF. The CDR3 coding sequence is TGTGCCAGCAGCTTAGGACAGGATAAAGGGGCGAACATTCAGTACTTC.

V and J are TRBV6-6 and TRBJ2-7, with 9 bases identical to TRBD1. Germline CDR1 reads MNHNY; CDR2 reads SVGAGI (reference sequence). V lost 2 bases and J lost 1; bases outside the gene matches: 6. The CDR3 is 16 residues long. CDR3 in amino acids: CASSYPRDRESYEQYF. CDR3 sequence (DNA): TGTGCCAGCAGTTACCCCCGGGACAGGGAATCCTACGAGCAGTACTTC.

The chain combines TRBV30 with TRBJ2-1; 9 positions agree with TRBD1. J gave up 5 bases and V 5 bases, and 10 bases lay outside the gene matches. The CDR3 sequence is 15 residues long. Germline V CDR1 and CDR2: GTSNPN, SVGIG (reference sequence). For the CDR3, the DNA is TGTGCCTGGGCATGGGACAGGGCCTGGGACAATGAGCAGTTCTTC. The encoded protein is CAWAWDRAWDNEQFF.

The CDR3 region has the DNA TGCAGCGTTATAACAAGAGATACGCAGTATTTT. Encoded protein: CSVITRDTQYF. V usage is TRBV29-1 and J usage is TRBJ2-3; no reliable D call. This CDR3 region has 11 residues. V lost 5 bases to trimming and J lost 5 bases, with 8 bases between them. The V gene's germline CDR1 is SQVTM and CDR2 ANQGSEA.

The chain joins TRBV5-6 to TRBJ1-2, with TRBD1 identical over 7 bases. The CDR3 length is 14 residues. Germline V gives CDR1 SGHDT, CDR2 YYEEEE. Trimming at V came to 4 bases and at J to 3 bases, leaving 6 bases not matched to a gene. CDR3 loop: CASSPDRLDYGYTF. The CDR3 coding sequence is TGTGCCAGCAGCCCGGACAGGTTGGACTATGGCTACACCTTC.

This clone has only a few counts. Other nucleotide sequences in the sample specify the same CDR3. This rearrangement joins TRBV18 to TRBJ1-1, with D tentatively TRBD1 (5 bases). This CDR3 is 14 amino acids long. Deletions cut 1 base from V and 0 bases from J, with 6 bases between. CDR1 is KGHSH, CDR2 LQKENI, per germline. The CDR3 coding sequence is TGTGCCAGCTCACCACAGGGGTTGAACACTGAAGCTTTCTTT. This gives the protein CASSPQGLNTEAFF. Using reference TRBV18 and TRBJ1-1 for the parts outside the CDR3, the full variable domain is NAGVMQNPRHLVRRRGQEARLRCSPMKGHSHVYWYRQLPEEGLKFMVYLQKENIIDESGMPKERFSAEFPKEGPSILRIQQVVRGDSAAYFCASSPQGLNTEAFFGQGTRLTVV.

Concerning this clone itself: Other DNA sequences of this sample code for an identical CDR3. This chain joins TRBV5-1 and TRBJ2-1; possibly TRBD1 for D (6 bases). V was shortened by 0 bases and J by 6 bases, with 10 bases between the two germline ends. Germline CDR1 SGHRS, CDR2 YFSETQ. The CDR3 is made up of 14 amino acids. CDR3 DNA: TGCGCCAGCAGCTTGGTGGGGGCGGGCAATGAGCAGTTCTTC. It encodes CASSLVGAGNEQFF.

CDR3 in amino acids: CASSPPGQGREKLFF. The DNA of the CDR3 is TGTGCCAGCAGTCCGCCGGGACAGGGGCGCGAAAAACTGTTTTTT. This chain links TRBV28 with TRBJ1-4; 10 bases map to TRBD1. Germline V gene lookup returns CDR1 MDHEN and CDR2 SYDVKM. The CDR3 extends over 15 amino acids. V shed 5 bases, J shed 8 bases, and the junction held 8 bases outside the gene matches.

The genes are TRBV6-5 and TRBJ1-4; the D is unclear. Germline assignment: CDR1 MNHEY and CDR2 SVGAGI. V was trimmed by 0 bases and J by 4 bases, leaving 6 bases between them. CDR3 size: 14 residues. CDR3 in DNA: TGTGCCAGCAGTTACTCTGCATATAATGAAAAACTGTTTTTT. This sequence encodes CASSYSAYNEKLFF.

V is TRBV7-2 and J is TRBJ2-7, with 12 bases identical to TRBD2. J was trimmed by 6 bases and V by 6 bases; bases with no gene match: 6. The CDR3 totals 14 residues. In germline, CDR1 is SGHTA, CDR2 FQGNSA. The CDR3 nucleotides read TGTGCCAGCAGACCTCAGACTAGCGGGAGCGAGCAGTACTTC. As protein: CASRPQTSGSEQYF.

V gene TRBV30 combines with J gene TRBJ2-6, with D uncertain. Germline assignment: CDR1 GTSNPN and CDR2 SVGIG (reference sequence). Trimming stripped 7 bases from V and 1 base from J, with 8 bases between. The CDR3 spans 13 residues. CDR3: CALDPSGANVLTF. The CDR3 DNA follows: TGTGCCTTGGACCCATCTGGGGCCAACGTCCTGACTTTC.

The chain employs TRBV5-1 and TRBJ2-5, with D hard to call. From germline, CDR1 is SGHRS and CDR2 YFSETQ. V dropped 2 bases and J dropped 1 base, with 15 bases sitting between them. The CDR3 consists of 16 residues. The CDR3 DNA reads TGCGCCAGCAGCTTCGGTGGGCTGGCAGTCCAAGAGACCCAGTACTTC. It encodes CASSFGGLAVQETQYF.

V is TRBV5-1 and J is TRBJ1-1; 7 bases are a match to TRBD1. Per the germline V gene, CDR1 is SGHRS and CDR2 is YFSETQ. V lost 4 bases, J lost 11 bases, and 11 bases stayed unmatched. The CDR3 length is 13 residues. The CDR3 loop reads CASSQDRVNRAFF. In DNA form, the CDR3 reads TGCGCCAGCAGCCAAGACAGGGTTAATCGGGCTTTCTTT.

The chain carries TRBV11-2 and TRBJ2-3, with 12 bases lining up with TRBD2. Germline V gene lookup returns CDR1 SGHAT and CDR2 FQNNGV. This CDR3 spans 16 amino acids. Trimming removed 1 base from V and 4 bases from J; junction bases left unmatched: 3. For the CDR3, the DNA is TGTGCCAGCAGCTTAGCCCTAGCGGGAGGGTCAGATACGCAGTATTTT. Translating it yields CASSLALAGGSDTQYF.

The chain joins TRBV27 to TRBJ2-2, with a tentative D call TRBD2 (7 bases). The germline V gene encodes CDR1 MNHEY and CDR2 SMNVEV (reference sequence). V was shortened by 1 base and J by 2 bases, with 23 bases between the two germline ends. This CDR3 is 20 amino acids long. The CDR3 DNA sequence: TGTGCCAGCAGTTTATTCGGGGCGGGGGCCCTTTCAATTAACACCGGGGAGCTGTTTTTT. Translated: CASSLFGAGALSINTGELFF.

The rearrangement links TRBV5-1 to TRBJ2-4; 7 positions match TRBD1. V was clipped by 3 bases and J by 0 bases; unmatched bases: 6. The CDR3 has 16 residues. Germline V gene data show CDR1 as SGHRS and CDR2 as YFSETQ. CDR3 amino acids: CASSWGQLTAKNIQYF. As DNA, the CDR3 is TGCGCCAGCAGCTGGGGACAGCTAACAGCCAAAAACATTCAGTACTTC.

The rearrangement uses TRBV5-6 and TRBJ2-1, with 7 bases matching TRBD1. CDR1 is SGHDT and CDR2 is YYEEEE in the germline V gene. J lost 13 bases, V lost 4 bases, and 5 bases had no gene match. The CDR3 consists of 11 residues. CDR3 loop: CASSDGTDQFF. In DNA form, the CDR3 reads TGTGCCAGCAGCGATGGGACAGATCAGTTCTTC.